This passage covers 10 T cell receptor beta chains from one sample sequenced in a study of T cell repertoires in cytomegalovirus infection. No antigens are known for them. TCRdb re-called the reads through MiXCR, storing one row per CDR3 protein. Among roughly 180,000 distinct CDR3 sequences, about 20% were seen once, and the ten largest hold 25%. This specimen consisted of CD8+ T cells from cultured PBMCs, obtained from culture after CMV antigen stimulation. Receptors were obtained from a human donor in good health (CMV status not recorded). Some clones in this sample may be carry-over from other donors' samples.

This chain joins TRBV7-9 and TRBJ2-1; 10 nucleotides align to TRBD2. Per germline, CDR1 SEHNR and CDR2 FQNEAQ (reference sequence). The CDR3 sequence is 16 residues long. V shed 1 base, J shed 8 bases, and the junction held 8 bases outside the gene matches. The CDR3 DNA reads as TGTGCCAGCAGCTTAGAGAGCGGGGGGGCAATTTATGAGCAGTTCTTC. Protein sequence: CASSLESGGAIYEQFF. Full variable domain (outside the CDR3, taken from reference TRBV7-9 and TRBJ2-1): DTGVSQNPRHKITKRGQNVTFRCDPISEHNRLYWYRQTLGQGPEFLTYFQNEAQLEKSRLLSDRFSAERPKGSFSTLEIQRTEQGDSAMYLCASSLESGGAIYEQFFGPGTRLTVL.

This chain joins TRBV6-5 and TRBJ2-7, with 7 bases fitting TRBD1. Germline CDR1 and CDR2: MNHEY and SVGAGI. The length of the CDR3 is 15 residues. Trimming cost V 0 bases and J 6 bases; bases outside gene matches: 8. Written as DNA, the CDR3 is TGTGCCAGCAGTTACTCGACAGGGTGGGTCACCGAGCAGTACTTC. It yields the protein CASSYSTGWVTEQYF.

CDR3 nucleotides: TGTGCCAGCAGCTCTCCTGGACTAGCCAGGAATGAGCAGTTCTTC. It specifies CASSSPGLARNEQFF. The chain uses TRBV7-3 and TRBJ2-1; 8 bases match TRBD2. Germline lookup yields CDR1 SGHTA and CDR2 FQGTGA. The CDR3 has 15 residues. Trimming cost V 4 bases and J 7 bases; bases outside gene matches: 9. Drawing the rest from reference TRBV7-3 and TRBJ2-1, the complete variable domain is GAGVSQTPSNKVTEKGKYVELRCDPISGHTALYWYRQSLGQGPEFLIYFQGTGAADDSGLPNDRFFAVRPEGSVSTLKIQRTERGDSAVYLCASSSPGLARNEQFFGPGTRLTVL.

The chain has TRBV6-2 or TRBV6-3 and TRBJ2-3, with 11 nucleotides matching TRBD2. The germline CDR1 and CDR2 sequences are MNHEY and SVGEGT. J was trimmed by 4 bases and V by 2 bases; bases with no gene match: 5. The CDR3 length is 16 residues. The chain's CDR3 is CASSYVVAGGSDTQYF. The DNA for the CDR3 is TGTGCCAGCAGTTACGTAGTAGCGGGGGGGTCAGATACGCAGTATTTT.

The V call is TRBV7-9, the J call TRBJ1-2, with D possibly being TRBD1 (5 bases). Trimming removed 5 bases at V and 1 base at J, with 17 bases between. CDR3 length: 16 amino acids. Germline values: CDR1 SEHNR, CDR2 FQNEAQ (reference sequence). This CDR3 reads CASSRTGTDFNYGYTF. DNA of the CDR3: TGTGCCAGCAGCCGGACCGGGACCGATTTTAACTATGGCTACACCTTC. The variable domain in full, with the rest retrieved from reference TRBV7-9 and TRBJ1-2, is DTGVSQNPRHKITKRGQNVTFRCDPISEHNRLYWYRQTLGQGPEFLTYFQNEAQLEKSRLLSDRFSAERPKGSFSTLEIQRTEQGDSAMYLCASSRTGTDFNYGYTFGSGTRLTVV.

This clonotype turned up a few times. The chain recombines TRBV6-6 with TRBJ1-2; no clear D gene. This CDR3 region has 13 residues. The ends were cut back, 0 bases at V and 11 bases at J, with 13 bases in the middle. Germline-derived CDR1 and CDR2 are MNHNY and SVGAGI (reference sequence). The CDR3 DNA reads as TGTGCCAGCAGTTACTCGGGTACAGAGCTTTACACCTTC. It is translated as CASSYSGTELYTF.

In its sample, this clonotype was seen a few times. The chain joins TRBV4-1 to TRBJ2-1; 7 nucleotides agree with TRBD1. The CDR3 is 17 amino acids. V lost 4 bases, J lost 4 bases, and 13 bases stayed unmatched. Per the germline V gene, CDR1 is MGHRA and CDR2 is YSYEKL. CDR3: CASSPYVGDSSYNEQFF. The CDR3 DNA reads as TGCGCCAGCAGCCCCTACGTAGGGGACAGTTCTTACAATGAGCAGTTCTTC.

The gene calls are TRBV7-9 and TRBJ1-3, with TRBD1 as a possible D gene (5 bases). V was trimmed by 7 bases and J by 0 bases, leaving 10 bases between them. This CDR3 region has 14 residues. Germline-derived CDR1 and CDR2 are SEHNR and FQNEAQ (reference sequence). The DNA of the CDR3 is TGTGCCAGCACCCCCGGGGGCTCTGGAAACACCATATATTTT. It translates to CASTPGGSGNTIYF. Full variable domain (remainder filled in from reference TRBV7-9 and TRBJ1-3): DTGVSQNPRHKITKRGQNVTFRCDPISEHNRLYWYRQTLGQGPEFLTYFQNEAQLEKSRLLSDRFSAERPKGSFSTLEIQRTEQGDSAMYLCASTPGGSGNTIYFGEGSWLTVV.

This clonotype was counted between two and nine times. The rearrangement joins TRBV7-2 to TRBJ1-1; no clear D. The CDR3 totals 14 residues. The germline CDR1 and CDR2 sequences are SGHTA and FQGNSA. Trimming left V 8 bases short and J 1 base short, with 14 bases between. The CDR3 DNA reads as TGTGCCAGCCACATAGGGCACACGAACACTGAAGCTTTCTTT. Translation gives CASHIGHTNTEAFF.

The CDR3 is CASSLEERNTEAFF. DNA for the CDR3: TGTGCCAGCAGTTTAGAGGAGAGAAACACTGAAGCTTTCTTT. The chain employs TRBV27 and TRBJ1-1; D uncertain. Trimming cost V 2 bases and J 2 bases, with 9 bases left between them. The CDR3 runs to 14 residues. Germline V gene sequence: CDR1 MNHEY, CDR2 SMNVEV (reference sequence).